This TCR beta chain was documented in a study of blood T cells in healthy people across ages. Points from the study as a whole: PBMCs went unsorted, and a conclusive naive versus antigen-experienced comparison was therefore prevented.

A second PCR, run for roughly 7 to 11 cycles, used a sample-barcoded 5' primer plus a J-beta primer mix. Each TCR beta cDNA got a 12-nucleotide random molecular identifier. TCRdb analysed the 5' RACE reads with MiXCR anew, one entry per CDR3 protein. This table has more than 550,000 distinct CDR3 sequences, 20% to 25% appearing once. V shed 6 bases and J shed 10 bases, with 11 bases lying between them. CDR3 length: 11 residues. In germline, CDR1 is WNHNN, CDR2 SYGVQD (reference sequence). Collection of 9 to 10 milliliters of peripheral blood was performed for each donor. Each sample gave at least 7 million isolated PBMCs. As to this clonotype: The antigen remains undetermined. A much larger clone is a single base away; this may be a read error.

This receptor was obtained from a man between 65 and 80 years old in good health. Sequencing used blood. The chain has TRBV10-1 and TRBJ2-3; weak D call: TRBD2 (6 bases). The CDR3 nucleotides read TGCGCCAGCAGCGACGGGGGTTCGCAGTATTTT. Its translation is CASSDGGSQYF.